These 19 T cell receptor beta chains were sequenced from one sample in a study of T-cell reconstitution after alpha-beta-depleted transplantation in children. A TCRbeta library incorporating unique molecular identifiers was prepared. TCRdb passed the PCR reads through MiXCR, listing each CDR3 protein once. Of some 200,000 distinct CDR3 sequences listed, roughly 9.1% are singletons. The specimen comprised PBMCs, mostly from graft donor cells, sampled 360 days after TCRalphabeta/CD19-depleted stem cell transplant. These receptors were taken from a male patient aged 2 to 9 who had a stem cell transplant for acute myeloid leukemia, so the T cells may come from the graft donor.

This clonotype was counted only a few times. J is TRBJ1-2 and V is TRBV20-1; 8 bases map to TRBD1. With V trimmed by 3 bases and J by 8 bases, 5 bases remained unmatched. This CDR3 contains 12 residues. Germline V gene data show CDR1 as DFQATT and CDR2 as SNEGSKA (reference sequence). CDR3 residues: CSARGQDPGYTF. DNA of the CDR3: TGCAGTGCTAGGGGACAGGACCCGGGCTACACCTTC.

The genes are TRBV7-9 and TRBJ2-5, with D tentatively TRBD2 (6 bases). The CDR3 sequence is 17 residues long. From germline, CDR1 is SEHNR and CDR2 FQNEAQ (reference sequence). V lost 6 bases and J 5 bases, leaving 25 bases between the germline ends. The CDR3 DNA follows: TGTGCCAGCAGTCCTTCACGGGGGTCGTATCTGAGCGAGACCCAGTACTTC. It yields the protein CASSPSRGSYLSETQYF.

This chain joins TRBV10-2 and TRBJ1-6; D ambiguous. CDR3 size: 15 residues. The V and J ends lost 8 bases and 8 bases respectively, with 19 bases between them. Germline CDR1 reads WSHSY; CDR2 reads SAAADI. The CDR3, as DNA: TGCGCCAGCGCCGTCGGAGGAGGAGGGCATTCACCCCTCCACTTT. Protein product: CASAVGGGGHSPLHF.

This clonotype was seen only a few times. The rearrangement uses TRBV20-1 and TRBJ2-1, with D perhaps matching TRBD1 or TRBD2 (6 bases each). In germline, CDR1 is DFQATT, CDR2 SNEGSKA (reference sequence). CDR3 length: 12 residues. The CDR3 DNA follows: TGCAGACCGGGGGCTAGCCCAAATGAGCAGTTCTTC. It translates to CRPGASPNEQFF.

This clonotype came up a few times. The V call is TRBV20-1, the J call TRBJ1-5; tentatively, D is TRBD1 (6 bases). Trimming removed 4 bases at V and 5 bases at J, with 18 bases between. The CDR3 length is 15 residues. The germline V gene has CDR1 DFQATT and CDR2 SNEGSKA (reference sequence). The CDR3 protein is CSATPRGGGDQPQHF. The CDR3 DNA follows: TGCAGTGCTACTCCCAGGGGAGGTGGGGATCAGCCCCAGCATTTT.

The chain employs TRBV2 and TRBJ2-1, with TRBD2 matching over 8 bases. The CDR3 spans 16 residues. Trimming cost V 5 bases and J 0 bases; bases outside gene matches: 6. Germline V gives CDR1 SNHLY, CDR2 FYNNEI. CDR3: CASSILAASSYNEQFF. The CDR3 nucleotides read TGTGCCAGCAGTATACTAGCGGCTAGCTCCTACAATGAGCAGTTCTTC.

This clonotype was observed a few times. V usage is TRBV12-3 or TRBV12-4 and J usage is TRBJ2-3; 8 bases map to TRBD2. The ends lost 5 bases at V and 2 bases at J; junction bases unmatched: 15. The CDR3 is 18 amino acids. In DNA, the CDR3 is TGTGCCAGCAGTCCCCGACCGGGGGGGCGGGGGACCACAGATACGCAGTATTTT. Translation gives CASSPRPGGRGTTDTQYF.

In this sample, this clonotype turned up many times. This chain links TRBV15 with TRBJ2-3; 9 bases fit TRBD2. V dropped 1 base and J dropped 4; count of bases not matched to a gene: 9. Germline CDR1 is LNHNV and CDR2 is YYDKDF (reference sequence). The length of the CDR3 is 17 residues. In DNA, the CDR3 is TGTGCCACCAGCAGAGCGCGAACTAGCGGGCGATCAGATACGCAGTATTTT. It is translated as CATSRARTSGRSDTQYF.

CDR3 sequence (DNA): TGCGCCAGCAGCTTCCTAGCGCCGGGCAATGAGCAGTTCTTC. Amino acid sequence: CASSFLAPGNEQFF. This chain uses TRBV5-1 with TRBJ2-1; D possibly corresponds to TRBD2 (6 bases). The CDR3 length is 14 residues. V shed 2 bases and J shed 6 bases, with 12 bases lying between them. CDR1 and CDR2 (germline): SGHRS, YFSETQ. Variable domain in full (rest from reference TRBV5-1 and TRBJ2-1): KAGVTQTPRYLIKTRGQQVTLSCSPISGHRSVSWYQQTPGQGLQFLFEYFSETQRNKGNFPGRFSGRQFSNSRSEMNVSTLELGDSALYLCASSFLAPGNEQFFGPGTRLTVL.

This clonotype came up many times. The chain joins TRBV20-1 to TRBJ2-2; 9 bases line up with TRBD2. Germline-derived CDR1 and CDR2 are DFQATT and SNEGSKA (reference sequence). V lost 0 bases, J lost 4 bases, and 9 bases stayed unmatched. The CDR3 contains 17 residues. CDR3 residues: CSARDGGGRGSTGELFF. The CDR3, as DNA: TGCAGTGCTAGAGATGGTGGCGGGAGGGGGAGCACCGGGGAGCTGTTTTTT.

This clonotype has only a few counts. V is TRBV7-2 and J is TRBJ2-7; 11 bases are shared with TRBD1. Unmatched junction bases numbered 1, after V lost 3 bases and J lost 3 bases. The CDR3 runs to 14 residues. Germline values: CDR1 SGHTA, CDR2 FQGNSA. The CDR3 sequence is CASSFGTGGYEQYF. For the CDR3, the DNA is TGTGCCAGCAGCTTCGGGACAGGGGGCTACGAGCAGTACTTC.

The J gene is TRBJ2-4, the V gene TRBV6-2 or TRBV6-3; D unresolved. CDR1 MNHEY and CDR2 SVGEGT come from the germline V gene. This CDR3 spans 17 amino acids. Trimming left V 7 bases short and J 0 bases short, with 19 bases between. The CDR3 loop reads CASTNFGPDVAKNIQYF. In DNA form, the CDR3 reads TGTGCCAGCACCAACTTCGGGCCTGATGTAGCCAAAAACATTCAGTACTTC.

In its sample, this clonotype was seen a few times. V is TRBV5-5 and J is TRBJ2-7; D ambiguous. The CDR3 extends over 13 amino acids. Germline V lookup: CDR1 SGHKS, CDR2 YYEKEE (reference sequence). Trimming cost V 0 bases and J 4 bases, with 8 bases left between them. CDR3 in amino acids: CASSLEHRYEQYF. The CDR3 coding sequence is TGTGCCAGCAGCTTGGAGCACAGATACGAGCAGTACTTC.

This clonotype occurred many times. This chain links TRBV27 with TRBJ2-7; TRBD2 might be the D (6 bases). The CDR3 contains 14 residues. Germline assignment: CDR1 MNHEY and CDR2 SMNVEV (reference sequence). V shed 1 base and J shed 4 bases, with 11 bases lying between them. The CDR3 DNA reads TGTGCCAGCAGTTTATTTCCAAGCGGGTACGAGCAGTACTTC. Protein product: CASSLFPSGYEQYF.

Many counts were recorded for this clonotype. This chain joins TRBV5-1 and TRBJ1-2, with D uncertain. The CDR3 runs to 16 residues. The germline V and J ends were trimmed by 0 bases and 2 bases, with 14 bases remaining between them. Germline V gene lookup returns CDR1 SGHRS and CDR2 YFSETQ. In DNA, the CDR3 is TGCGCCAGCAGCTTGGGAGACACCCTTCCGAACTATGGCTACACCTTC. Protein: CASSLGDTLPNYGYTF.

The chain couples TRBV5-5 to TRBJ1-1, with D uncertain. CDR1 is SGHKS, CDR2 YYEKEE, per germline (reference sequence). V lost 2 bases and J 3 bases, leaving 11 bases between the germline ends. There are 14 residues in the CDR3. The CDR3 bases are TGTGCCAGCAGCTTCGAGGCGAGGGACACTGAAGCTTTCTTT. Translated: CASSFEARDTEAFF.

V usage is TRBV12-3 or TRBV12-4 and J usage is TRBJ2-2; D gene uncertain. CDR3 length: 13 amino acids. The germline V and J ends were trimmed by 5 bases and 7 bases, with 11 bases remaining between them. The CDR3 spells CASSPQLSGELFF. Written as DNA, the CDR3 is TGTGCCAGCAGTCCGCAATTGAGCGGGGAGCTGTTTTTT.

This clonotype was observed at least ten times. The chain is built from TRBV29-1 and TRBJ2-7; D unclear. Trimming took 7 bases from V and 7 from J, leaving 20 bases between them. Germline lookup yields CDR1 SQVTM and CDR2 ANQGSEA. CDR3 length equals 13 residues. The CDR3 is CSADTTGQEEQYF. For the CDR3, the DNA is TGCAGCGCCGACACGACGGGTCAGGAGGAGCAGTACTTC.

This sequence joins TRBV6-2 or TRBV6-3 and TRBJ2-1; 7 nucleotides agree with TRBD2. V shed 7 bases, J shed 7 bases, and the junction held 13 bases outside the gene matches. The CDR3 contains 15 residues. Germline V lookup: CDR1 MNHEY, CDR2 SVGEGT. This chain's CDR3 is CASTIRRETGNEQFF. Written as DNA, the CDR3 is TGTGCCAGCACCATAAGGCGGGAGACGGGGAATGAGCAGTTCTTC.